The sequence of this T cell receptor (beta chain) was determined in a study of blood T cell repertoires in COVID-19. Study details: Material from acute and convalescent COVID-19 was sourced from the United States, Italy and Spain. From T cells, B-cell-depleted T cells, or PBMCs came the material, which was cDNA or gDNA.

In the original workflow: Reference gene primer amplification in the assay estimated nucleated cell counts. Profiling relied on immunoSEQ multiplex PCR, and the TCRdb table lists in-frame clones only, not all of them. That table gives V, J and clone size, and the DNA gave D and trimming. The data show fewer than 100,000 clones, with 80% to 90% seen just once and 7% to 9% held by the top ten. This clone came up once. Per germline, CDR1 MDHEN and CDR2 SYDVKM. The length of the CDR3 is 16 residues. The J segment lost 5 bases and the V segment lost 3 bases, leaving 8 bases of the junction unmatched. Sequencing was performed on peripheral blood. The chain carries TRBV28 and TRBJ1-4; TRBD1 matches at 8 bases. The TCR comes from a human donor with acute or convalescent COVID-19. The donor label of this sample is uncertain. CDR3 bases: TGTGCCAGCAGTTTGGGACCGGGACAGGTGAATGAAAAACTGTTTTTT. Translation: CASSLGPGQVNEKLFF.